This entry lists 20 T cell receptor beta chains sequenced from one sample in a study of neurological immune-mediated disorders. The time point: longitudinal time-point 2. TCRdb re-analysed the 5' RACE reads in MiXCR, keeping a single row per CDR3 protein. Altogether some 50,000 distinct CDR3 sequences are present, about an eighth being singletons, with the ten largest covering about 4.9%. Sequences were obtained from PBMCs. The receptors derive from a male donor with HTLV-1-associated myelopathy (HAM/TSP).

Note on this clonotype: It may be a read error: a sequence one base away is much more abundant. The genes are TRBV5-6 and TRBJ2-1; D is unresolved. Germline V gene sequence: CDR1 SGHDT, CDR2 YYEEEE. The CDR3 is made up of 15 amino acids. CDR3 amino acids: CASSLAPSSYNEKFF. The CDR3 DNA reads as TGTGCCAGCAGCTTGGCCCCAAGCTCCTACAATGAGAAGTTCTTC.

This clonotype came up many times. This CDR3 reads CASSVGKVFTGELFF. The CDR3 DNA reads as TGTGCCAGCAGCGTGGGGAAGGTTTTCACCGGGGAGCTGTTTTTT. The chain couples TRBV9 to TRBJ2-2, with D unresolved. This CDR3 contains 15 residues. CDR1 is SGDLS, CDR2 YYNGEE, per germline. V lost 2 bases to trimming and J lost 4 bases, with 12 bases between them.

This clonotype was picked up a small number of times. The rearrangement joins TRBV6-2 or TRBV6-3 to TRBJ1-2; 7 nucleotides match TRBD1. Germline-derived CDR1 and CDR2 are MNHEY and SVGEGT. The CDR3 runs to 12 residues. The V segment lost 8 bases and the J segment 9 bases; nucleotides outside the gene matches: 9. CDR3 coding DNA: TGTGCCAGCGGGAGGACAGGAATAAGCTACACCTTC. Protein sequence: CASGRTGISYTF.

This clonotype showed up many times. V and J are TRBV10-3 and TRBJ1-2; TRBD1 aligns across 9 bases. Germline V lookup: CDR1 ENHRY, CDR2 SYGVKD. V was clipped by 3 bases and J by 7 bases; unmatched bases: 3. The CDR3 loop spans 13 amino acids. CDR3 nucleotides: TGTGCCATCAGTGACCAGGACAGGGGTGGCTACACCTTC. Its protein product is CAISDQDRGGYTF.

The sample holds many counts of this clonotype. The chain carries TRBV7-9 and TRBJ2-7, with D unclear. Trimming took off 2 bases at V and 3 bases at J, with 2 bases between the two ends. This CDR3 is 11 amino acids long. The V gene's germline CDR1 is SEHNR and CDR2 FQNEAQ (reference sequence). The CDR3 spells CASSLIYEQYF. CDR3 sequence (DNA): TGTGCCAGCAGCTTAATCTACGAGCAGTACTTC.

This clonotype was seen at least ten times. The rearrangement links TRBV20-1 to TRBJ1-5; TRBD1 matches at 7 bases. The CDR3 loop spans 18 amino acids. CDR1 is DFQATT, CDR2 SNEGSKA, per germline (reference sequence). V was clipped by 6 bases and J by 0 bases; unmatched bases: 17. DNA for the CDR3: TGCAGTGCCCTAGAGAGGGCAGGGGGAAAGGATAGCAATCAGCCCCAGCATTTT. As protein: CSALERAGGKDSNQPQHF.

This clonotype was seen more than once but under ten times. The chain carries TRBV6-5 and TRBJ1-5, with D uncertain. Deletions cut 0 bases from V and 5 bases from J, with 11 bases between. CDR1 is MNHEY, CDR2 SVGAGI, per germline. This CDR3 region has 15 residues. The CDR3 loop is CASSYSRGSDQPQHF. The CDR3 DNA follows: TGTGCCAGCAGTTACTCAAGAGGGTCGGATCAGCCCCAGCATTTT.

This clonotype has at least ten counts. This rearrangement joins TRBV20-1 to TRBJ2-2; TRBD1 matches 7 bases. Losses at the gene ends were 2 bases for V and 0 bases for J; bases not matched to a gene: 6. CDR1 is DFQATT and CDR2 is SNEGSKA in the germline V gene (reference sequence). The CDR3 extends over 16 amino acids. CDR3 loop: CSARSRQGSNTGELFF. The CDR3 region has the DNA TGCAGTGCTAGATCCAGACAGGGATCGAACACCGGGGAGCTGTTTTTT.

This clonotype was counted ten times or more. The genes are TRBV11-2 and TRBJ1-1; D remains ambiguous. V shed 0 bases and J shed 5 bases, with 4 bases lying between them. Germline V gene data show CDR1 as SGHAT and CDR2 as FQNNGV. The CDR3 has 12 residues. This chain's CDR3 is CASSLDTTEAFF. CDR3 in DNA: TGTGCCAGCAGCTTAGATACTACTGAAGCTTTCTTT. The full variable domain, in which reference TRBV11-2 and TRBJ1-1 provide the parts outside the CDR3, is EAGVAQSPRYKIIEKRQSVAFWCNPISGHATLYWYQQILGQGPKLLIQFQNNGVVDDSQLPKDRFSAERLKGVDSTLKIQPAKLEDSAVYLCASSLDTTEAFFGQGTRLTVV.

Ten or more counts support this clonotype. The gene calls are TRBV7-2 and TRBJ2-5; D possibly corresponds to TRBD2 (5 bases). Deletions cut 5 bases from V and 5 bases from J, with 18 bases between. The CDR3 sequence is 15 residues long. Germline values: CDR1 SGHTA, CDR2 FQGNSA. The CDR3 region has the DNA TGTGCCAGCAGCCCATATGGGCTAGCTCTCGAGACCCAGTACTTC. Translation: CASSPYGLALETQYF.

This clonotype was recorded many times. The chain employs TRBV27 and TRBJ1-2, with 7 nucleotides matching TRBD1. The V gene end was trimmed by 6 bases and the J gene end by 4 bases; junction bases not matched to a gene: 8. The CDR3 has 14 amino acids. CDR1 MNHEY and CDR2 SMNVEV come from the germline V gene (reference sequence). The CDR3 spells CASRMGQRTYGYTF. The CDR3, as DNA: TGTGCCAGCAGGATGGGACAGAGAACCTATGGCTACACCTTC.

This clonotype has ten or more counts. The rearrangement links TRBV7-9 to TRBJ2-2, with D tentatively TRBD1 (5 bases). The V gene lost 2 bases and the J gene lost 4 bases, with 11 bases spanning the gap. This CDR3 comprises 15 residues. Germline V CDR1 and CDR2: SEHNR, FQNEAQ (reference sequence). The CDR3 here is CASSLSRQSTGELFF. The CDR3 DNA sequence: TGTGCCAGCAGCTTATCCCGACAGTCCACCGGGGAGCTGTTTTTT.

This clonotype was recorded many times. The V and J genes are TRBV9 and TRBJ2-3; D is ambiguous. The ends were cut back, 0 bases at V and 1 base at J, with 6 bases in the middle. Germline V gene sequence: CDR1 SGDLS, CDR2 YYNGEE. The CDR3 extends over 14 amino acids. CDR3 protein: CASSVVVGTDTQYF. CDR3 sequence (DNA): TGTGCCAGCAGCGTAGTTGTCGGCACAGATACGCAGTATTTT.

This clonotype came up many times. This chain joins TRBV6-4 and TRBJ1-5; no clear D gene. The CDR3 has 14 amino acids. Germline lookup yields CDR1 MRHNA and CDR2 SNTAGT. The ends were cut back, 3 bases at V and 0 bases at J, with 6 bases in the middle. CDR3 region: CASSEGHSNQPQHF. CDR3 in DNA: TGTGCCAGCAGTGAGGGTCATAGCAATCAGCCCCAGCATTTT.

This clonotype was seen repeatedly, ten times or more. The rearrangement joins TRBV20-1 to TRBJ2-7, with 10 positions matching TRBD1. The junction had 5 bases not matched to a gene; V was cut back by 1 base and J by 2 bases. The CDR3 contains 15 residues. The V gene's germline CDR1 is DFQATT and CDR2 SNEGSKA (reference sequence). This CDR3 reads CSARVVGQGTYEQYF. In DNA form, the CDR3 reads TGCAGTGCTAGAGTCGTGGGACAGGGGACCTACGAGCAGTACTTC.

V is TRBV12-1 and J is TRBJ1-1; TRBD1, the table's D call, lacks a check against the DNA. TRBV12-1 constitutes a pseudogene. The CDR3 is made up of 15 amino acids. CDR3 residues: CASSDVPFGNTEAFF. CDR3 nucleotide sequence: TGCGCCAGCAGTGATGTCCCTTTTGGGAACACTGAAGCTTTCTTT.

This clonotype appeared many times. This chain uses TRBV20-1 with TRBJ2-7, with 8 nucleotides matching TRBD1. This CDR3 spans 15 amino acids. With 5 bases clipped from V and 5 bases from J, the junction kept 14 bases outside the gene matches. Germline V gene sequence: CDR1 DFQATT, CDR2 SNEGSKA (reference sequence). DNA for the CDR3: TGCAGTGCTTACCGCGACAGGGGACCTGGCGACGAGCAGTACTTC. It yields the protein CSAYRDRGPGDEQYF.

This clonotype is a singleton in its sample. Possible read error: a much larger clone is one base away. The V call is TRBV20-1, the J call TRBJ1-5; D unresolved. The CDR3 is 14 amino acids. The V and J ends lost 4 bases and 4 bases respectively, with 14 bases between them. Germline loops: CDR1 DFQATT, CDR2 SNEGSKA (reference sequence). CDR3 in amino acids: CSATSGSRNQPQHF. The CDR3 DNA follows: TGCAGTGCTACATCCGGGAGTCGAAATCAGCCCCAGCATTTT.

This clonotype was observed many times. The chain has TRBV7-9 and TRBJ1-1; D is unresolved. Germline V gene sequence: CDR1 SEHNR, CDR2 FQNEAQ (reference sequence). The CDR3 contains 15 residues. V lost 1 base to trimming and J lost 0 bases, with 9 bases between them. The CDR3 region is CASSLVSLMNTEAFF. The CDR3 nucleotides are TGTGCCAGCAGCTTAGTATCCCTCATGAACACTGAAGCTTTCTTT.

This clonotype has at least ten counts. The chain recombines TRBV29-1 with TRBJ1-1; D perhaps matches TRBD1 (5 bases). CDR1 is SQVTM, CDR2 ANQGSEA, per germline. This CDR3 is 16 amino acids long. Trimming cost V 5 bases and J 4 bases, with 23 bases left between them. The CDR3 DNA reads TGCAGCGTTAATCGCGGGGCCACTCTACTGGGCACTGAAGCTTTCTTT. Translated, it gives CSVNRGATLLGTEAFF.